A selection of T cell receptor beta chains follows, all from one sample in a study of T cell responses to AZD1222 COVID-19 vaccine. Assay: immunoSEQ multiplex PCR; the TCRdb copy retains only in-frame clones and omits some. The repertoire consists of about 110,000 clones, with 70% to 90% occurring once and the leading ten covering roughly 15%. The sequencing used peripheral blood, collected 28 days after the second AZD1222 dose. These receptors all come from an adult who received the AZD1222 COVID-19 vaccine. The CDR3 runs from the conserved cysteine through the conserved F or W. The D gene is left open where the match is weak. Clone size is shown for a subset of rows, as once, few, many or a class of expanded clone.

>TRBV28|TRBJ1-2|TRBD1|once
CATEGAPDYGYTF
TGTGCCACCGAGGGGGCGCCAGACTATGGCTACACCTTC
>TRBV11-1|TRBJ1-2|NA|NA
CASSLSLGSSYGYTF
TGTGCCAGCAGCTTATCCCTGGGGTCCAGCTATGGCTACACCTTC
>TRBV18|TRBJ1-2|NA|once
CASSAPGGGYGYTF
TGTGCCAGCTCAGCCCCGGGGGGCGGCTATGGCTACACCTTC
>TRBV11-2|TRBJ1-5|NA|NA
CASSFEGLQPQHF
TGTGCCAGCAGCTTCGAGGGGTTACAGCCCCAGCATTTT
>TRBV5-1|TRBJ1-1|NA|NA
CASSFLGRNSNTEAFF
TGCGCCAGCAGCTTTCTCGGCCGAAATTCGAACACTGAAGCTTTCTTT
>TRBV7-3|TRBJ1-1|TRBD1|NA
CASSYDRAEAFF
TGTGCCAGCAGCTACGACAGGGCTGAAGCTTTCTTT
>TRBV14|TRBJ2-1|TRBD2|NA
CASSQGRGGYNEQFF
TGTGCCAGCAGCCAAGGGCGGGGGGGCTACAATGAGCAGTTCTTC
>TRBV29-1|TRBJ1-1|NA|NA
CSVRETIDTEAFF
TGCAGCGTTCGGGAAACGATAGACACTGAAGCTTTCTTT
>TRBV6-4|TRBJ1-2|TRBD1|NA
CASSANRGDQGYTF
TGTGCCAGCAGTGCTAACAGGGGGGATCAGGGCTACACCTTC
>TRBV6-5|TRBJ1-5|NA|once
CASRRGEDQPQHF
TGTGCTAGCCGTCGGGGGGAGGATCAGCCCCAGCATTTT
>TRBV4-1|TRBJ2-7|NA|NA
CASSQIDPYEQYF
TGCGCCAGCAGCCAGATAGACCCCTACGAGCAGTACTTC
>TRBV27|TRBJ2-7|TRBD1|once
CASSSDRALWNEQYF
TGTGCCAGCAGTTCCGACAGGGCTCTTTGGAACGAGCAGTACTTC
>TRBV7-3|TRBJ1-2|TRBD1|few
CASSADRNSYGYTF
TGTGCCAGCAGCGCGGACAGGAATAGCTATGGCTACACCTTC
>TRBV10-3|TRBJ1-5|NA|NA
CAISATQGWDQPQHF
TGTGCCATCAGCGCGACTCAGGGATGGGATCAGCCCCAGCATTTT
>TRBV7-2|TRBJ2-1|NA|NA
CASSLTQGWRGQFF
TGTGCCAGCAGCTTGACGCAGGGATGGAGGGGGCAGTTCTTC
>TRBV5-1|TRBJ2-1|TRBD2|NA
CASSSYSSGRARNEQFF
TGCGCCAGCAGCTCTTATTCTAGCGGGAGGGCGCGGAATGAGCAGTTCTTC
>TRBV29-1|TRBJ1-2|NA|NA
CSVDELGYGYTF
TGCAGCGTTGATGAGTTAGGGTATGGCTACACCTTC
>TRBV6-5|TRBJ1-3|NA|NA
CASSQQGYGNTIYF
TGTGCCAGCAGCCAACAGGGATATGGAAACACCATATATTTT
>TRBV5-8|TRBJ1-1|NA|NA
CASSSRQVIITEAFF
TGTGCCAGCAGCAGTAGACAGGTTATTATCACTGAAGCTTTCTTT
>TRBV6-5|TRBJ2-7|TRBD2|NA
CASTRTSNYYEQYF
TGTGCCAGCACTCGGACTAGCAACTACTACGAGCAGTACTTC
>TRBV7-9|TRBJ1-3|NA|NA
CASTLQVSGNTIYF
TGTGCCAGCACCTTACAGGTCTCTGGAAACACCATATATTTT
>TRBV6-8|TRBJ1-2|NA|once
CASPCMRDYGYTF
TGTGCCAGCCCATGTATGAGGGACTATGGCTACACCTTC
>TRBV5-1|TRBJ2-3|TRBD1|NA
CASSLGQGGFLDTQYF
TGCGCCAGCAGCCTCGGACAGGGGGGGTTTTTGGATACGCAGTATTTT
>TRBV28|TRBJ1-1|NA|NA
CASNAGIRGTEAFF
TGTGCCAGCAACGCCGGGATCAGGGGCACTGAAGCTTTCTTT
>TRBV10-2|TRBJ1-4|NA|NA
CASSDFGRGEKLFF
TGCGCCAGCAGTGATTTCGGACGAGGTGAAAAACTGTTTTTT
>TRBV14|TRBJ2-3|TRBD1|NA
CASALTGADTQYF
TGTGCCAGCGCACTAACAGGGGCAGATACGCAGTATTTT
>TRBV28|TRBJ2-7|TRBD1|NA
CASSPGTGYYEQYF
TGTGCCAGCAGTCCGGGGACAGGCTACTACGAGCAGTACTTC
>TRBV6-5|TRBJ1-2|TRBD1|NA
CASSRDRANYGYTF
TGTGCCAGCAGCAGGGACAGGGCTAACTATGGCTACACCTTC
>TRBV27|TRBJ1-1|NA|NA
CASSARIVGSTEAFF
TGTGCCAGCAGTGCAAGGATCGTAGGAAGCACTGAAGCTTTCTTT
>TRBV25-1|TRBJ1-2|NA|NA
CASSEPRDNYGYTF
TGTGCCAGCAGTGAACCCAGGGATAACTATGGCTACACCTTC